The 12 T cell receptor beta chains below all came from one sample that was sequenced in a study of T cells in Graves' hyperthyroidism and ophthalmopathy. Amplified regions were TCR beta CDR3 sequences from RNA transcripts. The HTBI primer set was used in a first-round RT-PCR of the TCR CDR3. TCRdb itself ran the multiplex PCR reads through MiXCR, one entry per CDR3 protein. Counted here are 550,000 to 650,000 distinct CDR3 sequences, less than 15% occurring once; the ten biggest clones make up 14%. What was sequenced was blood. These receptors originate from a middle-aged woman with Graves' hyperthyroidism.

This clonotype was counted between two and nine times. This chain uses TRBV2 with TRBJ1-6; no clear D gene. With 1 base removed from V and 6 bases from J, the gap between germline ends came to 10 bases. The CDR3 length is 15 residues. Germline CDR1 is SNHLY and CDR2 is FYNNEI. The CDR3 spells CASSEGGDFNSPLHF. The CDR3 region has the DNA TGTGCCAGCAGTGAAGGTGGGGATTTTAATTCACCCCTCCACTTT.

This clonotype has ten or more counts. The CDR3 nucleotides are TGTGCCAGCAGTTCGTCGCACCGGACAGGGAGGTCTGGGGCCAACGTCCTGACTTTC. It is translated as CASSSSHRTGRSGANVLTF. This rearrangement joins TRBV12-3 or TRBV12-4 to TRBJ2-6; 8 bases map to TRBD1. There are 19 residues in the CDR3. Trimming removed 4 bases from V and 1 base from J; junction bases left unmatched: 12.

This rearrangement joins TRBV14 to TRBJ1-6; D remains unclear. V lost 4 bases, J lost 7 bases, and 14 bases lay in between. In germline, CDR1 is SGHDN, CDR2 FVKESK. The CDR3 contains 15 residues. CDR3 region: CASSLIRVGNSPLHF. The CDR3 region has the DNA TGTGCCAGCAGCCTAATAAGGGTCGGAAATTCACCCCTCCACTTT. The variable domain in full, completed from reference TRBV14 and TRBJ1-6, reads EAGVTQFPSHSVIEKGQTVTLRCDPISGHDNLYWYRRVMGKEIKFLLHFVKESKQDESGMPNNRFLAERTGGTYSTLKVQPAELEDSGVYFCASSLIRVGNSPLHFGNGTRLTVT.

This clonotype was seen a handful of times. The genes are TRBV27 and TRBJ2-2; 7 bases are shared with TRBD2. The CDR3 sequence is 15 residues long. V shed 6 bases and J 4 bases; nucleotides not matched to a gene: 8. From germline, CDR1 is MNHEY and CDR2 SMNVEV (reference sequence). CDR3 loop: CASREVGGTTGELFF. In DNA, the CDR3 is TGTGCCAGCAGGGAGGTGGGAGGGACCACCGGGGAGCTGTTTTTT.

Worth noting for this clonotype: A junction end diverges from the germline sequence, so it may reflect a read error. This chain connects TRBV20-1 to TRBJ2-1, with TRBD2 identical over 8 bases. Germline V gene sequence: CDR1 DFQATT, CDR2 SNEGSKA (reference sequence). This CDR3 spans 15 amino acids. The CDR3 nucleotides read TGCGGTGCTAGACCCTCGGTAGCGGGGCACAATGAGCAGTTCTTC. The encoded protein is CGARPSVAGHNEQFF.

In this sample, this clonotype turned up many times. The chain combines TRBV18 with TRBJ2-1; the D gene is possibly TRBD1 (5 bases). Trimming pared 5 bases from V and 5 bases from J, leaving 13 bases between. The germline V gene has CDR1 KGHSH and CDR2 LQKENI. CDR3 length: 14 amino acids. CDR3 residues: CASSSGQDHNEQFF. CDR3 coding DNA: TGTGCCAGCTCATCAGGGCAAGATCACAATGAGCAGTTCTTC.

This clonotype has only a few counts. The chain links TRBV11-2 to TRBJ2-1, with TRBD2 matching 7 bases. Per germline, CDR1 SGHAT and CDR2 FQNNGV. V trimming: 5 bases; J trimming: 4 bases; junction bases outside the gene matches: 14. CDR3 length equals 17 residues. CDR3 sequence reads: CASSPLAAGVSYNEQFF. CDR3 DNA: TGTGCCAGCAGCCCGCTAGCGGCGGGAGTATCTTACAATGAGCAGTTCTTC.

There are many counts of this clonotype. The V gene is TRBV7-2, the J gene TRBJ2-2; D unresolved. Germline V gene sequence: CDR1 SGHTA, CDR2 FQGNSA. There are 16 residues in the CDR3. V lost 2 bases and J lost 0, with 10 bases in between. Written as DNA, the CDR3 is TGTGCCAGCAGCTTAAGATCAGTCGCGAACACCGGGGAGCTGTTTTTT. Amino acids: CASSLRSVANTGELFF.

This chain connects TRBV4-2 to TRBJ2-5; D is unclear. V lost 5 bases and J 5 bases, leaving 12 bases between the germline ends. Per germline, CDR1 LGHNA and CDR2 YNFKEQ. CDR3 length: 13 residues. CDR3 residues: CASSDRLGETQYF. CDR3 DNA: TGTGCCAGCAGCGATAGACTGGGCGAGACCCAGTACTTC.

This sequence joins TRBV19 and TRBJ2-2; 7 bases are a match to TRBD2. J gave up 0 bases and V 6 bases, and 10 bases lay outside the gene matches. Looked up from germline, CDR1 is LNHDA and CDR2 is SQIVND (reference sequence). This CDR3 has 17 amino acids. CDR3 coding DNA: TGTGCCAGTAGGGGGGGGTTTGGAGTCCCGAACACCGGGGAGCTGTTTTTT. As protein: CASRGGFGVPNTGELFF.

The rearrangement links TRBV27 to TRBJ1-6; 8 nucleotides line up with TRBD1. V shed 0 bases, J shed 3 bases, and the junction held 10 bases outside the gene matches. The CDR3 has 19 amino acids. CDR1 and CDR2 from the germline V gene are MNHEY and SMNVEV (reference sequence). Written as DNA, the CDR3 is TGTGCCAGCAGTTTATCGGGACAGGCCGATTGGGTCTATAATTCACCCCTCCACTTT. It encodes CASSLSGQADWVYNSPLHF.

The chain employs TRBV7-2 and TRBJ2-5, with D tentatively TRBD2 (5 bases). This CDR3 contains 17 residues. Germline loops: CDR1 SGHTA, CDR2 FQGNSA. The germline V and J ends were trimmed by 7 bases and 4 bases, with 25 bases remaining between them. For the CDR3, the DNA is TGTGCCAGCACCATCTACCCTAGCCCCTCTGTGAGAGAGACCCAGTACTTC. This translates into CASTIYPSPSVRETQYF.